The rows below give T cell receptor beta chains drawn from one sample of a study of blood T cell repertoires in COVID-19. Clones were sequenced by immunoSEQ multiplex PCR, and TCRdb holds only the in-frame ones, with some missing. The table lists fewer than 200,000 clones, about 87% of them singletons. The sample was peripheral blood. All receptors come from a man aged 35-49 years with active or convalescent COVID-19. Each CDR3 is given with its conserved first and last residue. Each record gives: V gene, clone size, J gene, D gene, CDR3 DNA, CDR3 protein. D genes are given only for firm matches. Size is stated for part of the rows, as once, few or many counts, or as a class when the clone is expanded.

V: TRBV11-2; size: NA; J: TRBJ2-3; D: NA; DNA: TGTGCCAGCAGCTTATATGTCGGGCAGGGAGATACGCAGTATTTT; CDR3: CASSLYVGQGDTQYF
V: TRBV5-4; size: NA; J: TRBJ2-5; D: TRBD2; DNA: TGTGCCAGCAGCTTAAGGCTAGCGGGGGGGAGCCAAGAGACCCAGTACTTC; CDR3: CASSLRLAGGSQETQYF
V: TRBV4-1; size: NA; J: TRBJ1-5; D: NA; DNA: TGCGCCAGCAGCCGCCGAGAGGCGGATAGCAATCAGCCCCAGCATTTT; CDR3: CASSRREADSNQPQHF
V: TRBV7-2; size: once; J: TRBJ2-2; D: NA; DNA: TGTGCCAGCAGCTACCGAGGAGGGGACTCGAACACCGGGGAGCTGTTTTTT; CDR3: CASSYRGGDSNTGELFF
V: TRBV19; size: NA; J: TRBJ2-5; D: TRBD2; DNA: TGTGCCAGTAGCACGAGCGGGGTCCAAGAGACCCAGTACTTC; CDR3: CASSTSGVQETQYF
V: TRBV7-2; size: NA; J: TRBJ2-5; D: NA; DNA: TGTGCCAGCAGCTTAGCGGGGGCCGGGACCCAAGAGACCCAGTACTTC; CDR3: CASSLAGAGTQETQYF
V: TRBV20-1; size: NA; J: TRBJ2-7; D: TRBD1; DNA: TGCAGTGCTAGTCGGGACAGGGGTCCCAACGAGCAGTACTTC; CDR3: CSASRDRGPNEQYF
V: TRBV2; size: few; J: TRBJ2-7; D: NA; DNA: TGTGCCAGCGAACGGGACTGGGAAGCCTACGAGCAGTACTTC; CDR3: CASERDWEAYEQYF
V: TRBV5-5; size: NA; J: TRBJ1-5; D: NA; DNA: TGTGCCAGCAGCTCGGAGGGGAATCAGCCCCAGCATTTT; CDR3: CASSSEGNQPQHF
V: TRBV2; size: NA; J: TRBJ1-3; D: NA; DNA: TGTGCCAGCAGGGCAGGGTCCGGCGCCGCCTCTGGAAACACCATATATTTT; CDR3: CASRAGSGAASGNTIYF
V: TRBV5-1; size: NA; J: TRBJ2-1; D: TRBD2; DNA: TGCGCCAGCAGCCCGCGGACTAGCGGGGGGGTTAATGAGCAGTTCTTC; CDR3: CASSPRTSGGVNEQFF
V: TRBV4-2; size: NA; J: TRBJ1-1; D: NA; DNA: TGTGCCAGCAGCCAATCCGCAGGGAACACTGAAGCTTTCTTT; CDR3: CASSQSAGNTEAFF
V: TRBV27; size: NA; J: TRBJ2-2; D: NA; DNA: TGTGCCAGCAGTTCCACGGGGACCGGGGAGCTGTTTTTT; CDR3: CASSSTGTGELFF
V: TRBV12-5; size: NA; J: TRBJ1-2; D: NA; DNA: TGTGCTAGTGGTTTCCGAAACCCGGTGGGGGGATATGGCTACACCTTC; CDR3: CASGFRNPVGGYGYTF
V: TRBV19; size: NA; J: TRBJ2-3; D: NA; DNA: TGTGCCAGTAGTCGTGAGGCTCCGGATACGCAGTATTTT; CDR3: CASSREAPDTQYF
V: TRBV4-1; size: NA; J: TRBJ2-5; D: TRBD2; DNA: TGCGCCAGCAGCCAAGGGAGCGGGGGGTTCCAAGAGACCCAGTACTTC; CDR3: CASSQGSGGFQETQYF
V: TRBV24-1; size: NA; J: TRBJ2-2; D: NA; DNA: TGTGCCACCAGTGATTTGCGAGAAGAACTCACCGGGGAGCTGTTTTTT; CDR3: CATSDLREELTGELFF
V: TRBV28; size: NA; J: TRBJ1-2; D: TRBD1; DNA: TGTGCCAGCAGTTTACTGGGGGGACAGTCTAACTATGGCTACACCTTC; CDR3: CASSLLGGQSNYGYTF
V: TRBV14; size: once; J: TRBJ2-5; D: NA; DNA: TGTGCCAGCAGCCAAGTTCGCACAGGACCACAAGAGACCCAGTACTTC; CDR3: CASSQVRTGPQETQYF
V: TRBV5-1; size: NA; J: TRBJ1-3; D: NA; DNA: TGCGCCAGCAGCTTGGCCGGGGGTTACACCATATATTTT; CDR3: CASSLAGGYTIYF
V: TRBV30; size: NA; J: TRBJ1-4; D: TRBD1; DNA: TGTGCCTGTGATCACAGAACCGGGACAGTAAAAGAAAAACTGTTTTTT; CDR3: CACDHRTGTVKEKLFF
V: TRBV6-5; size: NA; J: TRBJ1-1; D: NA; DNA: TGTGCCAGCAGTTACTCAGGAGGGGCGGTTAACACTGAAGCTTTCTTT; CDR3: CASSYSGGAVNTEAFF
V: TRBV30; size: NA; J: TRBJ1-5; D: NA; DNA: TGTGCCTGGAGCGGGCAGGGCCGGAATCAGCCCCAGCATTTT; CDR3: CAWSGQGRNQPQHF
V: TRBV7-8; size: NA; J: TRBJ1-5; D: TRBD1; DNA: TGTGCCAGCAGCCGGGACAGGGGTGGTGAGCCCCAGCATTTT; CDR3: CASSRDRGGEPQHF
V: TRBV5-1; size: NA; J: TRBJ2-3; D: NA; DNA: TGCGCCAGCAGCTTGGAGGAGAGCGCAGATACGCAGTATTTT; CDR3: CASSLEESADTQYF
V: TRBV15; size: NA; J: TRBJ2-3; D: TRBD2; DNA: TGTGCCACCAGCAGGGCTGGACTAGCTAGCACAGATACGCAGTATTTT; CDR3: CATSRAGLASTDTQYF
V: TRBV21-1; size: NA; J: TRBJ2-1; D: NA; DNA: TGTGCCGTCCCCACTCTTGGACTAGCCCCCCATGAGCAGTTCTTC; CDR3: CAVPTLGLAPHEQFF
V: TRBV10-3; size: NA; J: TRBJ2-3; D: TRBD2; DNA: TGTGCCATCAGTGGCAGACTAGCGGGGGGGGAAAACACAGATACGCAGTATTTT; CDR3: CAISGRLAGGENTDTQYF
V: TRBV3-1/TRBV3-2; size: NA; J: TRBJ1-6; D: NA; DNA: TGTGCCAGCAGCCAAGCACAAGGTCGGGGTTCACCCCTCCACTTT; CDR3: CASSQAQGRGSPLHF
V: TRBV20-1; size: NA; J: TRBJ2-5; D: NA; DNA: TGCAGTGTCGGGGTGGCGAAGACCCAGTACTTC; CDR3: CSVGVAKTQYF
V: TRBV20-1; size: NA; J: TRBJ2-3; D: NA; DNA: TGCAGTGTCTTCGGCACAGATACGCAGTATTTT; CDR3: CSVFGTDTQYF
V: TRBV29-1; size: NA; J: TRBJ1-2; D: NA; DNA: TGCAGCGTTGTGACAGGCGACGCCTATGGCTACACCTTC; CDR3: CSVVTGDAYGYTF
V: TRBV5-1; size: NA; J: TRBJ1-1; D: NA; DNA: TGCGCCAGCAGCTTGGGGTTCGACAGCTTAGAAGCTTTCTTT; CDR3: CASSLGFDSLEAFF
V: TRBV29-1; size: NA; J: TRBJ2-7; D: NA; DNA: TGCAGCGTTGGGTACAGCACCTCCGGCGAGCAGTACTTC; CDR3: CSVGYSTSGEQYF
V: TRBV10-3; size: NA; J: TRBJ1-2; D: TRBD1; DNA: TGTGCCAGTTCGACGGGACAGGAATATGGCTACACCTTC; CDR3: CASSTGQEYGYTF
V: TRBV14; size: NA; J: TRBJ2-1; D: NA; DNA: TGTGCCAGCAGCCAACAGGGCACCCTTGTCTACAATGAGCAGTTCTTC; CDR3: CASSQQGTLVYNEQFF
V: TRBV2; size: NA; J: TRBJ2-3; D: TRBD2; DNA: TGTGCCAGCAGGGTCCGGGGGGGCACAGATACGCAGTATTTT; CDR3: CASRVRGGTDTQYF
V: TRBV3-1/TRBV3-2; size: NA; J: TRBJ1-4; D: NA; DNA: TGTGCCAGCAGCCAAGAGGAGGGGCTGGAAAAACTGTTTTTT; CDR3: CASSQEEGLEKLFF
V: TRBV7-9; size: NA; J: TRBJ1-6; D: NA; DNA: TGTGCCAGCAGCTTAGCGGGATCGGGGGTCGGAAATTCACCCCTCCACTTT; CDR3: CASSLAGSGVGNSPLHF
V: TRBV12-3/TRBV12-4; size: NA; J: TRBJ2-7; D: NA; DNA: TGTGCCAGCAGTTTAGGGCAGGGAGGAGAGCAGTACTTC; CDR3: CASSLGQGGEQYF
V: TRBV4-3; size: NA; J: TRBJ1-6; D: TRBD1; DNA: TGCGCCAGCAGCCTAGACAGGGGTCAATTCTCACCCCTCCACTTT; CDR3: CASSLDRGQFSPLHF
V: TRBV19; size: NA; J: TRBJ1-4; D: NA; DNA: TGTGCCAGTAGCAGAAGTAATGAAAAACTGTTTTTT; CDR3: CASSRSNEKLFF
V: TRBV7-9; size: NA; J: TRBJ2-3; D: TRBD2; DNA: TGTGCCAGCAGTTTTAGCGGGGGCGACACAGATACGCAGTATTTT; CDR3: CASSFSGGDTDTQYF
V: TRBV19; size: NA; J: TRBJ2-2; D: TRBD1; DNA: TGTGCCAGTAGTATAGATCTATGGGACAGGGGGGACACCGGGGAGCTGTTTTTT; CDR3: CASSIDLWDRGDTGELFF
V: TRBV11-2; size: NA; J: TRBJ2-7; D: TRBD1; DNA: TGTGCCAGCAGCTTCGGGACAGGGGGCACCTACGAGCAGTACTTC; CDR3: CASSFGTGGTYEQYF